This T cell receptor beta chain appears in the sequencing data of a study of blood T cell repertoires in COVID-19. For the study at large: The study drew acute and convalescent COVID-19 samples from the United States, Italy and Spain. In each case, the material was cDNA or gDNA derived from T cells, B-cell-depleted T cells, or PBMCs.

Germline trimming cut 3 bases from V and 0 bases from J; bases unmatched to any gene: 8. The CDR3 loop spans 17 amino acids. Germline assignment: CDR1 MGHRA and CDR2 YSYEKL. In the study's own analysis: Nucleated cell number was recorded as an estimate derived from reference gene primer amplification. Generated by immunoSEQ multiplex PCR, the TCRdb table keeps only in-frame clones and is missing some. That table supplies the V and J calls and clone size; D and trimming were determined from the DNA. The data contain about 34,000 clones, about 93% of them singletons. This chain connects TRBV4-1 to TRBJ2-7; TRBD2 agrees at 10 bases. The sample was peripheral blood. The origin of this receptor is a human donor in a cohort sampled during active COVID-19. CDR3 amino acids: CASSHSSGGPSSYEQYF. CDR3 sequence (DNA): TGCGCCAGCAGCCATTCTAGCGGGGGACCCAGCTCCTACGAGCAGTACTTC.